This T cell receptor beta chain was obtained from a study of CD8+ T cells in alopecia areata. Treatment specified: oral pan-JAK inhibitor, 5-10 mg twice daily. As the sequencing template, cDNA was produced by extracting RNA and reverse transcribing it. Using immunoSEQ multiplex PCR, the repertoire was profiled, and TCRdb retains in-frame clones only, with some absent. This sample carries under 200,000 clones, 50% to 65% of them seen once, and the ten largest clones take approximately 15%. Sequenced material: CD4+ T cells sorted from blood, taken at week 24, from a patient treated with tofacitinib. The source of this sequence is a human donor with alopecia areata.

The CDR3 spells CASSRDSYNSPLHF. The CDR3 DNA reads TGCGCCAGCAGCCGGGACAGTTATAATTCACCCCTCCACTTT. This chain uses TRBV5-1 with TRBJ1-6; 7 bases fit TRBD1. Germline lookup yields CDR1 SGHRS and CDR2 YFSETQ. This CDR3 has 14 residues. Trimming cost V 4 bases and J 4 bases; bases outside gene matches: 2.